Presented here are 26 T cell receptor beta chains from one specimen sequenced in a study of response to subunit inactivated influenza vaccine. TCRdb called the RT-PCR reads again in MiXCR, with one record for every CDR3 protein. The sample has 610,000 or so distinct CDR3 sequences; around 15% are singletons. The material sequenced was PBMCs from blood, taken 11 to 12 days after vaccination. The origin of the receptors is a middle-aged man who received an inactivated influenza vaccine.

The chain combines TRBV12-3 or TRBV12-4 with TRBJ2-3; TRBD2 might be the D (6 bases). The CDR3 contains 14 residues. V lost 6 bases, J lost 3 bases, and 13 bases lay in between. CDR3 bases: TGTGCCAGCAGGGTTTATGGGGGGACAGATACGCAGTATTTT. This encodes CASRVYGGTDTQYF.

This chain joins TRBV20-1 and TRBJ2-1, with TRBD2 matching over 7 bases. CDR1 and CDR2 from the germline V gene are DFQATT and SNEGSKA (reference sequence). J was trimmed by 6 bases and V by 5 bases; bases with no gene match: 4. This CDR3 has 12 residues. CDR3: CSAAGLTNEQFF. The CDR3 DNA is TGCAGTGCTGCGGGACTAACCAATGAGCAGTTCTTC.

V usage is TRBV3-1 and J usage is TRBJ1-1; D gene uncertain. V was shortened by 0 bases and J by 6 bases, with 11 bases between the two germline ends. The CDR3 totals 14 residues. Germline V gives CDR1 LGHDT, CDR2 YNNKEL (reference sequence). CDR3 nucleotides: TGTGCCAGCAGCCAAGAGGGCGGCAACTCTGAAGCTTTCTTT. It specifies CASSQEGGNSEAFF.

V usage is TRBV12-3 or TRBV12-4 and J usage is TRBJ2-5, with TRBD2 as a possible D gene (6 bases). V was shortened by 7 bases and J by 9 bases, with 18 bases between the two germline ends. This CDR3 has 13 residues. The CDR3 here is CASIDSVSGAQYF. The CDR3 DNA follows: TGTGCCAGCATTGACTCGGTTTCGGGGGCCCAGTACTTC.

This clonotype was observed many times. The chain combines TRBV7-9 with TRBJ2-7; 10 bases agree with TRBD1. CDR1 SEHNR and CDR2 FQNEAQ come from the germline V gene (reference sequence). CDR3 length: 15 amino acids. The J segment lost 4 bases and the V segment lost 0 bases, leaving 3 bases of the junction unmatched. The DNA of the CDR3 is TGTGCCAGCAGCTTAGCCGGGACAGGGGTATACGAGCAGTACTTC. Translating it yields CASSLAGTGVYEQYF. Complete variable domain (other parts from reference TRBV7-9 and TRBJ2-7): DTGVSQNPRHKITKRGQNVTFRCDPISEHNRLYWYRQTLGQGPEFLTYFQNEAQLEKSRLLSDRFSAERPKGSFSTLEIQRTEQGDSAMYLCASSLAGTGVYEQYFGPGTRLTVT.

The CDR3 bases are TGTGCCAGCAGCTTAGGGACCGGGTATTCGGAGACCCAGTACTTC. This encodes CASSLGTGYSETQYF. The gene calls are TRBV11-2 and TRBJ2-5; D is uncertain. Germline CDR1 is SGHAT and CDR2 is FQNNGV. The CDR3 runs to 15 residues. The V end lost 1 base, the J end lost 5 bases, and 14 bases lay between the germline ends. The variable domain in full, completed from reference TRBV11-2 and TRBJ2-5, reads EAGVAQSPRYKIIEKRQSVAFWCNPISGHATLYWYQQILGQGPKLLIQFQNNGVVDDSQLPKDRFSAERLKGVDSTLKIQPAKLEDSAVYLCASSLGTGYSETQYFGPGTRLLVL.

V gene TRBV18 combines with J gene TRBJ2-5; D perhaps matches TRBD2 (6 bases). Germline-derived CDR1 and CDR2 are KGHSH and LQKENI. There are 13 residues in the CDR3. Trimming removed 5 bases from V and 3 bases from J, with 10 bases in between. CDR3 sequence reads: CASSTTREETQYF. The CDR3 DNA reads TGTGCCAGCTCAACGACTAGAGAAGAGACCCAGTACTTC.

This sequence joins TRBV5-1 and TRBJ2-5, with 9 positions matching TRBD1. This CDR3 region has 13 residues. The germline gives CDR1 SGHRS, CDR2 YFSETQ. The V gene end was trimmed by 8 bases and the J gene end by 5 bases; junction bases not matched to a gene: 7. For the CDR3, the DNA is TGCGCCAGTAGGACAGGGGCCGGGGAGACCCAGTACTTC. Its translation is CASRTGAGETQYF.

The J gene is TRBJ2-3, the V gene TRBV27; unclear D gene. The CDR3 is made up of 14 amino acids. Germline V gene lookup returns CDR1 MNHEY and CDR2 SMNVEV (reference sequence). Trimming took 6 bases from V and 5 from J, leaving 15 bases between them. In DNA, the CDR3 is TGTGCCAGCAGGCTACTCGGCCTCGGAGATACGCAGTATTTT. It encodes CASRLLGLGDTQYF.

At least ten counts were recorded for this clonotype. The V gene is TRBV7-9, the J gene TRBJ1-1; unclear D gene. V was trimmed by 1 base and J by 2 bases, leaving 5 bases between them. This CDR3 spans 13 amino acids. Germline V gives CDR1 SEHNR, CDR2 FQNEAQ (reference sequence). CDR3 sequence (DNA): TGTGCCAGCAGCTTAGACTCTAACACTGAAGCTTTCTTT. Translating it yields CASSLDSNTEAFF.

The rearrangement links TRBV7-3 to TRBJ2-2; 11 positions match TRBD2. The CDR3 is made up of 15 amino acids. V shed 2 bases and J 6 bases; nucleotides not matched to a gene: 2. Germline V gene data show CDR1 as SGHTA and CDR2 as FQGTGA. CDR3 sequence: CASSLSGLAAGELFF. In DNA form, the CDR3 reads TGTGCCAGCAGCTTATCGGGACTAGCGGCCGGGGAGCTGTTTTTT.

The genes are TRBV24-1 and TRBJ2-5; maybe TRBD2 (5 bases). Germline CDR1 KGHDR, CDR2 SFDVKD. The ends were cut back, 7 bases at V and 13 bases at J, with 18 bases in the middle. This CDR3 is built from 12 residues. As DNA, the CDR3 is TGTGCCACCAGCAGAGAGGGAGCGAGTCGGTACTTC. Translated, it gives CATSREGASRYF.

This chain joins TRBV9 and TRBJ2-1, with 12 bases matching TRBD2. The CDR3 totals 19 residues. V lost 4 bases, J lost 1 base, and 12 bases stayed unmatched. The germline V gene has CDR1 SGDLS and CDR2 YYNGEE. CDR3 amino acids: CASSSQRTSGMVSYNEQFF. The CDR3 nucleotides read TGTGCCAGCAGCTCACAACGGACTAGCGGGATGGTTTCCTACAATGAGCAGTTCTTC.

The J gene is TRBJ2-2, the V gene TRBV5-1; TRBD1 aligns across 9 bases. CDR3 size: 16 residues. The trim removed 0 bases at V and 7 bases at J, leaving 7 bases unmatched. CDR1 and CDR2 (germline): SGHRS, YFSETQ. CDR3 protein: CASSLAGTGFIGELFF. CDR3 nucleotide sequence: TGCGCCAGCAGCTTGGCCGGGACAGGGTTTATCGGGGAGCTGTTTTTT.

The chain has TRBV12-3 or TRBV12-4 and TRBJ1-2; TRBD1 might be the D (5 bases). The CDR3 runs to 14 residues. V lost 3 bases to trimming and J lost 4 bases, with 12 bases between them. The CDR3 is CASSFVGVTYGYTF. Here the CDR3 DNA reads TGTGCCAGCAGTTTCGTGGGGGTTACCTATGGCTACACCTTC.

This clonotype was recorded many times. The chain employs TRBV18 and TRBJ2-1, with TRBD1 as a possible D gene (5 bases). With 3 bases removed from V and 0 bases from J, the gap between germline ends came to 6 bases. Germline V CDR1 and CDR2: KGHSH, LQKENI. CDR3 length: 14 residues. CDR3 sequence: CASSPTDSYNEQFF. The CDR3 bases are TGTGCCAGCTCACCGACAGACTCCTACAATGAGCAGTTCTTC. Looking up the rest from reference TRBV18 and TRBJ2-1 gives the full variable domain: NAGVMQNPRHLVRRRGQEARLRCSPMKGHSHVYWYRQLPEEGLKFMVYLQKENIIDESGMPKERFSAEFPKEGPSILRIQQVVRGDSAAYFCASSPTDSYNEQFFGPGTRLTVL.

This clonotype was seen repeatedly, ten times or more. The J gene is TRBJ2-3, the V gene TRBV6-2 or TRBV6-3, with no clear D. This CDR3 is 15 amino acids long. V was cut by 7 bases and J by 1 base, with 15 bases left in between. The germline V gene has CDR1 MNHEY and CDR2 SVGEGT. The CDR3 coding sequence is TGTGCCAGCAACCTGGACGGATCCGGCACAGATACGCAGTATTTT. Protein: CASNLDGSGTDTQYF.

This clonotype was observed many times. This chain joins TRBV29-1 and TRBJ2-7; D may be TRBD1 (6 bases). Germline values: CDR1 SQVTM, CDR2 ANQGSEA. The CDR3 loop spans 15 amino acids. With 3 bases removed from V and 4 bases from J, the gap between germline ends came to 19 bases. The CDR3 nucleotides read TGCAGCGTTGAGGCTAGACTGGACAGCAGATACGAGCAGTACTTC. Translation: CSVEARLDSRYEQYF.

The genes are TRBV24-1 and TRBJ2-2; 10 positions match TRBD1. The CDR3 has 14 amino acids. The V gene end was trimmed by 9 bases and the J gene end by 6 bases; junction bases not matched to a gene: 6. Germline V gene lookup returns CDR1 KGHDR and CDR2 SFDVKD. CDR3 bases: TGTGCCACCCGTCGGACAGGGGGTTCCGGGGAGCTGTTTTTT. Protein sequence: CATRRTGGSGELFF.

This clonotype was counted only a few times. The V gene is TRBV6-6, the J gene TRBJ2-1; D is unresolved. The CDR3 spans 12 residues. Germline values: CDR1 MNHNY, CDR2 SVGAGI (reference sequence). V gave up 11 bases and J gave up 7 bases, with 15 bases separating them. The CDR3 here is CAAQSLVNEQFF. The CDR3 DNA reads as TGTGCCGCTCAGTCCTTAGTAAATGAGCAGTTCTTC.

This clonotype was detected a few times. This rearrangement joins TRBV6-1 to TRBJ2-7, with a possible D match to TRBD1 (7 bases). Germline CDR1 is MNHNS and CDR2 is SASEGT. Trimming shortened V by 5 bases and J by 6 bases, and 20 bases separated the two germline ends. There are 15 residues in the CDR3. CDR3 loop: CASSRYARGVGEQYF. The CDR3 DNA reads TGTGCCAGCAGTAGATACGCCAGGGGGGTCGGCGAGCAGTACTTC.

The chain combines TRBV12-3 or TRBV12-4 with TRBJ2-2, with 8 bases fitting TRBD2. J was trimmed by 6 bases and V by 1 base; bases with no gene match: 4. The length of the CDR3 is 15 residues. CDR3 in DNA: TGTGCCAGCAGTTTAGGCGGGGGGCGGTCCGGGGAGCTGTTTTTT. Protein: CASSLGGGRSGELFF.

This clonotype was detected many times. V is TRBV5-1 and J is TRBJ1-2; D is uncertain. The CDR3 covers 14 residues. The V end was cut by 3 bases, the J end by 4 bases, with 13 bases between. Per the germline V gene, CDR1 is SGHRS and CDR2 is YFSETQ. CDR3 sequence reads: CASSSLGVGYGYTF. The CDR3, as DNA: TGCGCCAGCAGCTCCCTCGGGGTCGGCTATGGCTACACCTTC. The whole variable domain, filled in from reference TRBV5-1 and TRBJ1-2, reads KAGVTQTPRYLIKTRGQQVTLSCSPISGHRSVSWYQQTPGQGLQFLFEYFSETQRNKGNFPGRFSGRQFSNSRSEMNVSTLELGDSALYLCASSSLGVGYGYTFGSGTRLTVV.

The chain is built from TRBV12-3 or TRBV12-4 and TRBJ2-1; 12 positions agree with TRBD2. V was clipped by 5 bases and J by 5 bases; unmatched bases: 10. The CDR3 spans 17 residues. This chain's CDR3 is CASSTSSGGAYNNEQFF. In DNA, the CDR3 is TGTGCCAGCAGTACTTCTAGCGGGGGGGCCTACAACAATGAGCAGTTCTTC.

This clonotype was seen a few times. This chain joins TRBV10-2 and TRBJ2-2; D is unresolved. Trimming took 3 bases from V and 5 from J, leaving 4 bases between them. From germline, CDR1 is WSHSY and CDR2 SAAADI. The CDR3 spans 12 residues. Written as DNA, the CDR3 is TGCGCCAGCAGTGACCTAACCGGGGAGCTGTTTTTT. This sequence encodes CASSDLTGELFF.

Ten or more counts support this clonotype. The chain links TRBV30 to TRBJ2-2; D unclear. Germline V gene lookup returns CDR1 GTSNPN and CDR2 SVGIG (reference sequence). The CDR3 length is 13 residues. Trimming removed 4 bases at V and 3 bases at J, with 9 bases between. This CDR3 reads CAWNVVDTGELFF. The CDR3 nucleotides are TGTGCCTGGAACGTGGTAGACACCGGGGAGCTGTTTTTT. Looking up the rest from reference TRBV30 and TRBJ2-2 gives the full variable domain: SQTIHQWPATLVQPVGSPLSLECTVEGTSNPNLYWYRQAAGRGLQLLFYSVGIGQISSEVPQNLSASRPQDRQFILSSKKLLLSDSGFYLCAWNVVDTGELFFGEGSRLTVL.